The 27 T cell receptor beta chains in this list originate from one sample, sequenced in a study of cytomegalovirus exposure and HLA in healthy donors (dated by TCRdb to about 2017). Library preparation used the immunoSEQ multiplex PCR assay. Entries here come from immuneACCESS through TCRdb and include only in-frame sequences with V and J called. Some clones fail to appear in such tables; in the studies checked, an unresolved V gene covers under half of the shortfall, and the cause of the remainder is unknown. This sample lists 100,000 to 120,000 clones; more than 90% were detected once. The top ten constitute 0.67% of the sample. Specimen: PBMCs. The receptors come from a woman aged 18-29 years in good health and CMV-seronegative.

The genes are TRBV2 and TRBJ2-1, with 14 bases that match TRBD2. J was trimmed by 6 bases and V by 6 bases; bases with no gene match: 1. The CDR3 covers 14 residues. Per the germline V gene, CDR1 is SNHLY and CDR2 is FYNNEI. CDR3 DNA sequence: TGTGCCAGCAGGGGGACTAGCGGGGGCAATGAGCAGTTCTTC. Protein sequence: CASRGTSGGNEQFF.

The CDR3, as DNA: TGTGCCAGCAGTAGAGCCGACAGGGGGTCGACTGAAGCTTTCTTT. The encoded protein is CASSRADRGSTEAFF. The gene calls are TRBV27 and TRBJ1-1, with 9 bases lining up with TRBD1. With 5 bases clipped from V and 5 bases from J, the junction kept 9 bases outside the gene matches. The CDR3 has 15 residues. CDR1 MNHEY and CDR2 SMNVEV come from the germline V gene (reference sequence).

The CDR3 DNA reads as TGTGCCAGCAGCCCCCAGCAGGGCTTCAATGAGCAGTTCTTC. Translating gives CASSPQQGFNEQFF. The rearrangement links TRBV7-2 to TRBJ2-1; D might be TRBD1 (5 bases). The CDR3 contains 14 residues. Germline CDR1 SGHTA, CDR2 FQGNSA. V lost 5 bases and J lost 6, with 14 bases in between.

The chain is built from TRBV2 and TRBJ1-1; no clear D gene. The V and J ends lost 5 bases and 6 bases respectively, with 16 bases between them. Germline V gene sequence: CDR1 SNHLY, CDR2 FYNNEI. This CDR3 has 14 residues. The CDR3 is CASSPPIYEAEAFF. DNA for the CDR3: TGTGCCAGCAGTCCCCCCATTTATGAGGCTGAAGCTTTCTTT.

The rearrangement links TRBV16 to TRBJ2-7; a weak D match, TRBD1 (6 bases). The CDR3 contains 12 residues. V lost 5 bases and J lost 6, with 11 bases in between. CDR1 is KGHSY, CDR2 FQNENV, per germline. CDR3 protein: CASSRTGTEQYF. The CDR3 bases are TGTGCCAGCAGCAGAACAGGGACCGAGCAGTACTTC.

The CDR3 coding sequence is TGTGCCAGCTCACCACCGAGCAGGGTAGCCAAAAACATTCAGTACTTC. Its translation is CASSPPSRVAKNIQYF. The rearrangement links TRBV18 to TRBJ2-4, with a possible D match to TRBD1 (5 bases). Trimming took 0 bases from V and 0 from J, leaving 9 bases between them. Germline V gene sequence: CDR1 KGHSH, CDR2 LQKENI. This CDR3 spans 16 amino acids.

This rearrangement joins TRBV14 to TRBJ2-2; 7 bases line up with TRBD1. The CDR3 contains 19 residues. The trim removed 2 bases at V and 1 base at J, leaving 13 bases unmatched. The germline CDR1 and CDR2 sequences are SGHDN and FVKESK. The CDR3 DNA sequence: TGTGCCAGCAGCCAAATCTGGACAGGACAGAAGGGGAACACCGGGGAGCTGTTTTTT. Amino acid sequence: CASSQIWTGQKGNTGELFF.

This clone appeared a single time. The chain has TRBV7-6 and TRBJ2-7, with D tentatively TRBD1 (6 bases). Germline CDR1 SGHVS, CDR2 FNYEAQ. This CDR3 has 14 amino acids. The V end lost 1 base, the J end lost 3 bases, and 10 bases lay between the germline ends. CDR3 sequence reads: CASSLGGQFYEQYF. DNA of the CDR3: TGTGCCAGCAGCTTAGGCGGACAGTTCTACGAGCAGTACTTC.

The rearrangement uses TRBV27 and TRBJ2-7, with a weak D call TRBD1 (5 bases). Trimming took off 0 bases at V and 1 base at J, with 7 bases between the two ends. This CDR3 has 14 residues. CDR1 is MNHEY, CDR2 SMNVEV, per germline (reference sequence). The CDR3 spells CASSLSRQSYEQYF. As DNA, the CDR3 is TGTGCCAGCAGTTTATCGAGACAGTCCTACGAGCAGTACTTC.

The J gene is TRBJ1-1, the V gene TRBV11-2; TRBD1 might be the D (6 bases). Per germline, CDR1 SGHAT and CDR2 FQNNGV. This CDR3 contains 14 residues. Trimming removed 6 bases at V and 1 base at J, with 12 bases between. CDR3 sequence reads: CASRGDIENTEAFF. CDR3 nucleotides: TGTGCCAGCAGAGGGGACATCGAGAACACTGAAGCTTTCTTT.

The chain links TRBV6-5 to TRBJ1-2; 7 nucleotides match TRBD1. CDR1 is MNHEY, CDR2 SVGAGI, per germline. V shed 4 bases, J shed 4 bases, and the junction held 3 bases outside the gene matches. The CDR3 length is 13 residues. The CDR3, as DNA: TGTGCCAGCAGTTCCACAGGGGTCTATGGCTACACCTTC. Translating it yields CASSSTGVYGYTF.

The chain carries TRBV11-2 and TRBJ2-7; 9 nucleotides match TRBD1. V lost 5 bases to trimming and J lost 2 bases; unmatched junction nucleotides: 7. The CDR3 loop spans 15 amino acids. Per the germline V gene, CDR1 is SGHAT and CDR2 is FQNNGV. CDR3: CASSSLGQGTYEQYF. DNA of the CDR3: TGTGCCAGCAGCAGCCTCGGACAGGGGACCTACGAGCAGTACTTC.

This clone has just one count. The chain employs TRBV14 and TRBJ1-2; D may be TRBD1 (5 bases). V shed 0 bases and J shed 7 bases, with 12 bases lying between them. CDR3 length: 14 residues. Germline assignment: CDR1 SGHDN and CDR2 FVKESK. DNA of the CDR3: TGTGCCAGCAGCCAAGATGCCAGGGTCCTTGGCTACACCTTC. Translating it yields CASSQDARVLGYTF.

V gene TRBV15 combines with J gene TRBJ1-4, with 8 bases that match TRBD1. The CDR3 covers 16 residues. V lost 0 bases, J lost 6 bases, and 6 bases stayed unmatched. The germline V gene encodes CDR1 LNHNV and CDR2 YYDKDF (reference sequence). CDR3 coding DNA: TGTGCCACCAGCAGAGAAGGTGGACAGGGACATGAAAAACTGTTTTTT. It yields the protein CATSREGGQGHEKLFF.

The rearrangement joins TRBV9 to TRBJ2-3, with TRBD2 matching over 8 bases. The CDR3 runs to 16 residues. V shed 7 bases, J shed 5 bases, and the junction held 15 bases outside the gene matches. From germline, CDR1 is SGDLS and CDR2 YYNGEE. The CDR3 DNA is TGTGCCAGCCGCTCCGTGGCGGGGGGCCGCGGAGATACGCAGTATTTT. Translation gives CASRSVAGGRGDTQYF.

The chain couples TRBV4-1 to TRBJ1-4, with a possible D match to TRBD1 (6 bases). This CDR3 is built from 16 residues. V lost 3 bases and J lost 5, with 16 bases in between. Germline CDR1 and CDR2: MGHRA and YSYEKL. CDR3 region: CASSQRTAVLNEKLFF. CDR3 in DNA: TGCGCCAGCAGCCAGAGGACAGCCGTTCTAAATGAAAAACTGTTTTTT.

This chain joins TRBV28 and TRBJ2-7; 7 bases are a match to TRBD2. The CDR3 spans 13 residues. Looked up from germline, CDR1 is MDHEN and CDR2 is SYDVKM. The ends lost 7 bases at V and 6 bases at J; junction bases unmatched: 9. The CDR3 sequence: CASTRGGGGEQYF. The CDR3 nucleotides read TGTGCCAGCACACGCGGGGGAGGCGGCGAGCAGTACTTC. Full variable domain (rest looked up from reference TRBV28 and TRBJ2-7): DVKVTQSSRYLVKRTGEKVFLECVQDMDHENMFWYRQDPGLGLRLIYFSYDVKMKEKGDIPEGYSVSREKKERFSLILESASTNQTSMYLCASTRGGGGEQYFGPGTRLTVT.

The V and J genes are TRBV19 and TRBJ1-5, with 8 nucleotides matching TRBD1. Germline V gene data show CDR1 as LNHDA and CDR2 as SQIVND (reference sequence). The CDR3 extends over 15 amino acids. The V gene end was trimmed by 3 bases and the J gene end by 7 bases; junction bases not matched to a gene: 8. CDR3 sequence reads: CASSIRQGPGQPQHF. The CDR3 region has the DNA TGTGCCAGTAGTATCCGACAGGGGCCAGGGCAGCCCCAGCATTTT.

This chain joins TRBV29-1 and TRBJ1-2; TRBD1 aligns across 7 bases. V dropped 4 bases and J dropped 8; count of bases not matched to a gene: 10. There are 13 residues in the CDR3. Germline V gene lookup returns CDR1 SQVTM and CDR2 ANQGSEA. The CDR3 DNA reads TGCAGCGTTGGCCTCAAGGGGGCTTGGGGCTACACCTTC. Translated, it gives CSVGLKGAWGYTF.

This clone came up once. The chain has TRBV19 and TRBJ2-3; D is possibly TRBD2 (6 bases). Germline lookup yields CDR1 LNHDA and CDR2 SQIVND (reference sequence). This CDR3 spans 15 amino acids. V was clipped by 3 bases and J by 1 base, with 11 bases between them. The chain's CDR3 is CASSMLGGGTDTQYF. The DNA for the CDR3 is TGTGCCAGTAGTATGTTGGGCGGGGGCACAGATACGCAGTATTTT.

The chain carries TRBV6-1 and TRBJ1-5; D not certain. Germline loops: CDR1 MNHNS, CDR2 SASEGT. Trimming removed 2 bases at V and 2 bases at J, with 16 bases between. This CDR3 has 17 amino acids. CDR3 sequence: CASSEIWAGWGNQPQHF. CDR3 in DNA: TGTGCCAGCAGTGAAATCTGGGCAGGATGGGGCAATCAGCCCCAGCATTTT.

The chain couples TRBV7-2 to TRBJ2-1, with TRBD2 identical over 12 bases. Germline V gives CDR1 SGHTA, CDR2 FQGNSA. V lost 2 bases and J lost 3; bases outside the gene matches: 11. The CDR3 length is 19 residues. For the CDR3, the DNA is TGTGCCAGCAGCTTATCACTAGCGGGGGGCCCCGGTGGCTACAATGAGCAGTTCTTC. This encodes CASSLSLAGGPGGYNEQFF.

The chain employs TRBV11-2 and TRBJ1-1, with D possibly TRBD1 on 6 matching bases. CDR3 length: 15 amino acids. Germline V gene data show CDR1 as SGHAT and CDR2 as FQNNGV. CDR3 loop: CAIKPRGGKNTEAFF. The DNA for the CDR3 is TGTGCGATCAAGCCCAGGGGCGGAAAGAACACTGAAGCTTTCTTT. The variable domain in full, completed from reference TRBV11-2 and TRBJ1-1, reads EAGVAQSPRYKIIEKRQSVAFWCNPISGHATLYWYQQILGQGPKLLIQFQNNGVVDDSQLPKDRFSAERLKGVDSTLKIQPAKLEDSAVYLCAIKPRGGKNTEAFFGQGTRLTVV.

The J gene is TRBJ2-7, the V gene TRBV4-3; D is possibly TRBD2 (6 bases). The germline V and J ends were trimmed by 1 base and 4 bases, with 14 bases remaining between them. CDR1 LGHNA and CDR2 YSLEER come from the germline V gene. The CDR3 totals 15 residues. The CDR3 region is CASSQGFAGRYEQYF. As DNA, the CDR3 is TGCGCCAGCAGCCAAGGTTTCGCGGGGAGGTACGAGCAGTACTTC.

V is TRBV2 and J is TRBJ1-5; maybe TRBD1 (5 bases). CDR1 and CDR2 from the germline V gene are SNHLY and FYNNEI. Trimming stripped 7 bases from V and 3 bases from J, with 16 bases between. This CDR3 spans 15 amino acids. The CDR3 bases are TGTGCCAGCAAATTGAACGGGGGTGACAATCAGCCCCAGCATTTT. This gives the protein CASKLNGGDNQPQHF. The full variable domain, in which reference TRBV2 and TRBJ1-5 provide the parts outside the CDR3, is EPEVTQTPSHQVTQMGQEVILRCVPISNHLYFYWYRQILGQKVEFLVSFYNNEISEKSEIFDDQFSVERPDGSNFTLKIRSTKLEDSAMYFCASKLNGGDNQPQHFGDGTRLSIL.

The CDR3 nucleotides are TGTGCCAGCAGCTTGACGTCGGGCCCCGGGACTAGTAAACGATATGGCTACACCTTC. Translating it yields CASSLTSGPGTSKRYGYTF. The chain has TRBV5-6 and TRBJ1-2, with a weak D call TRBD1 (5 bases). Per the germline V gene, CDR1 is SGHDT and CDR2 is YYEEEE. Trimming shortened V by 1 base and J by 5 bases, and 27 bases separated the two germline ends. This CDR3 contains 19 residues.

This chain connects TRBV7-6 to TRBJ1-2, with D possibly matching TRBD1 (5 bases). The germline gives CDR1 SGHVS, CDR2 FNYEAQ. V was shortened by 6 bases and J by 8 bases, with 16 bases between the two germline ends. This CDR3 comprises 13 residues. The CDR3 sequence: CASSYGGGWGYTF. For the CDR3, the DNA is TGTGCCAGCAGTTACGGGGGAGGGTGGGGCTACACCTTC.